The entry that follows covers one T cell receptor (beta chain) sequence. The data are from a study of blood T cell repertoires in COVID-19. There are 13 residues in the CDR3. The junction had 9 bases not matched to a gene; V was cut back by 7 bases and J by 5 bases. The germline V gene encodes CDR1 SQVTM and CDR2 ANQGSEA. TCRdb's table, derived via immunoSEQ multiplex PCR, lists solely in-frame clones and lacks some. The profile shows about 65,000 clones, roughly nine tenths of them singletons. The TCR originated in a man aged 55-75 years with acute or convalescent COVID-19. Sequences were obtained from peripheral blood. V gene TRBV29-1 combines with J gene TRBJ1-1, with 8 bases identical to TRBD1. For the CDR3, the DNA is TGCAGCGCCGGAACAGGGGGATGGACTGAAGCTTTCTTT. It yields the protein CSAGTGGWTEAFF.